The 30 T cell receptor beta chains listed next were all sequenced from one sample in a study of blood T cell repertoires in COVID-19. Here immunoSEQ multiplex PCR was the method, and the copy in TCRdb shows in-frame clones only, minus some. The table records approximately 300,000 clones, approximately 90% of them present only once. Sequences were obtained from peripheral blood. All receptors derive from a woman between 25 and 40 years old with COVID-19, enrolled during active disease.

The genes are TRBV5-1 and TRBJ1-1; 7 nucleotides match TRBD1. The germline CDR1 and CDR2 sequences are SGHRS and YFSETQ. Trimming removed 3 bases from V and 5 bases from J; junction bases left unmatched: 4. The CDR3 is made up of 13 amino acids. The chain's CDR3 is CASSSQGDTEAFF. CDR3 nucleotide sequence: TGCGCCAGCAGCTCCCAGGGGGATACTGAAGCTTTCTTT.

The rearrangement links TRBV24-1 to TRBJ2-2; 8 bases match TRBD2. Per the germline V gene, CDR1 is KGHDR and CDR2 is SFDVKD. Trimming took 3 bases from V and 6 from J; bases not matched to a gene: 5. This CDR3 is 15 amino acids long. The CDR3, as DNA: TGTGCCACCAGTGATACAGCGGGAGTCTCCGGGGAGCTGTTTTTT. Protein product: CATSDTAGVSGELFF.

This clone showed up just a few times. CDR3 protein: CASSTGLMNTEAFF. CDR3 DNA: TGTGCCAGCAGCACGGGACTTATGAACACTGAAGCTTTCTTT. J is TRBJ1-1 and V is TRBV5-4; weak D call: TRBD1 (5 bases). V dropped 4 bases and J dropped 0 bases, with 10 bases sitting between them. Germline V gene sequence: CDR1 SGHNT, CDR2 YYREEE (reference sequence). The CDR3 spans 14 residues.

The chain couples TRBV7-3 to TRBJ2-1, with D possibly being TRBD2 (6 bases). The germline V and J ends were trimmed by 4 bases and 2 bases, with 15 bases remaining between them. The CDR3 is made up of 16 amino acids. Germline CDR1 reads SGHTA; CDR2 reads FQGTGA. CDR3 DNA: TGTGCCAGCAGCTCCCATGGAGGGAGCCCCTACAATGAGCAGTTCTTC. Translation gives CASSSHGGSPYNEQFF.

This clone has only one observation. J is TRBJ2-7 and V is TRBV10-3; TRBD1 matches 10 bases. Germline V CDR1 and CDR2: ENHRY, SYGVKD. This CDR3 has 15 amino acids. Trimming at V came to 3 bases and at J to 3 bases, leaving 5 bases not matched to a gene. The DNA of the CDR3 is TGTGCCATCAGTGAACGACAGGGGGCTTTCTACGAGCAGTACTTC. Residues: CAISERQGAFYEQYF.

CDR3 residues: CASSHSGGRARVDTQYF. The CDR3 coding sequence is TGTGCCAGCAGCCATTCGGGCGGGAGGGCCAGGGTCGACACGCAGTATTTT. The chain employs TRBV14 and TRBJ2-3, with TRBD2 matching over 9 bases. Trimming removed 3 bases from V and 9 bases from J; junction bases left unmatched: 16. CDR3 size: 17 residues. CDR1 SGHDN and CDR2 FVKESK come from the germline V gene. The complete variable domain, with remaining parts taken from reference TRBV14 and TRBJ2-3, reads EAGVTQFPSHSVIEKGQTVTLRCDPISGHDNLYWYRRVMGKEIKFLLHFVKESKQDESGMPNNRFLAERTGGTYSTLKVQPAELEDSGVYFCASSHSGGRARVDTQYFGPGTRLTVL.

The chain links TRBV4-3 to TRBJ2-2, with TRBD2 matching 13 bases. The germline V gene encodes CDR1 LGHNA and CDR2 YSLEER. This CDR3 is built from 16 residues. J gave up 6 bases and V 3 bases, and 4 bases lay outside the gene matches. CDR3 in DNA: TGCGCCAGCAGCCATCGACTAGCGGGAGGTCCCGGGGAGCTGTTTTTT. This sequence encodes CASSHRLAGGPGELFF.

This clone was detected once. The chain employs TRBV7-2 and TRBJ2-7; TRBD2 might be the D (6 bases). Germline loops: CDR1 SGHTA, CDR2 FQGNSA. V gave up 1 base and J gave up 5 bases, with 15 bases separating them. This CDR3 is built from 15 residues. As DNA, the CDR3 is TGTGCCAGCAGCTTAGTAACTAGCAATTCTCACGAGCAGTACTTC. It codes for CASSLVTSNSHEQYF.

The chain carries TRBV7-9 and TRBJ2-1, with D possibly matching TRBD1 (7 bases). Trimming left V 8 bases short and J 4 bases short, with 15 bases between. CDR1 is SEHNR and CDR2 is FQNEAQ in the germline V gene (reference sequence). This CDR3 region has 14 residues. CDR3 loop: CASPRDSPYNEQFF. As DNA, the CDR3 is TGTGCCAGCCCGCGGGACAGTCCTTACAATGAGCAGTTCTTC.

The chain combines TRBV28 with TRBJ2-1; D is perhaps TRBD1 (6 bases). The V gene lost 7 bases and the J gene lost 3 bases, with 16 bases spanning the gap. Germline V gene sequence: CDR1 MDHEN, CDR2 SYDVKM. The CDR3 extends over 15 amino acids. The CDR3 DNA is TGTGCCAGCACCGACCACACAGGGAACTACAATGAGCAGTTCTTC. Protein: CASTDHTGNYNEQFF.

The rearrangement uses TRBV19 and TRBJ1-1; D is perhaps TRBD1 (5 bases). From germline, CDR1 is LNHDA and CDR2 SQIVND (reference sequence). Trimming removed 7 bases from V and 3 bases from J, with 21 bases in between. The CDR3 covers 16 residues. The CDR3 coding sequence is TGTGCCAGTACCTCAATGGGGGAGGGCATGGACACTGAAGCTTTCTTT. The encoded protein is CASTSMGEGMDTEAFF.

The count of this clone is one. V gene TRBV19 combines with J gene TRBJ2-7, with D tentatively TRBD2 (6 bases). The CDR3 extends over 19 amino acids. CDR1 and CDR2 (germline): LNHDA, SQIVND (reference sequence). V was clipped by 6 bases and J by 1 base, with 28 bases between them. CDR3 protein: CASSPSPPLSSGQSYEQYF. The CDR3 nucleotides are TGTGCCAGTAGCCCCAGCCCCCCACTAAGCAGCGGGCAGTCCTACGAGCAGTACTTC.

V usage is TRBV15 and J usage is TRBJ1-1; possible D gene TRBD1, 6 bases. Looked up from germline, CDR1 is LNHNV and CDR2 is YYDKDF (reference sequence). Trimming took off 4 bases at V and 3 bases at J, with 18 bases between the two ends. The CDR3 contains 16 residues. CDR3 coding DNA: TGTGCCACCAGCATAAACCGAGGGGGAAGGTACACTGAAGCTTTCTTT. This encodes CATSINRGGRYTEAFF.

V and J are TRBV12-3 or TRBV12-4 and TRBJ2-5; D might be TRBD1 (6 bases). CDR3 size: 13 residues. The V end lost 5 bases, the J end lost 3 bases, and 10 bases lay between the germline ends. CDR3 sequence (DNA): TGTGCCAGCAGTCCTGGGACAAAAGAGACCCAGTACTTC. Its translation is CASSPGTKETQYF.

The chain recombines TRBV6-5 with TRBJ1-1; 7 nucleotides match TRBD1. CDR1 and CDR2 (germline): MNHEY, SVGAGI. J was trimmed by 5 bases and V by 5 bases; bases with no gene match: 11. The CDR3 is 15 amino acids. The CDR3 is CASSPRRTGVTEAFF. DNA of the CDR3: TGTGCCAGCAGTCCCCGGCGAACAGGGGTTACTGAAGCTTTCTTT.

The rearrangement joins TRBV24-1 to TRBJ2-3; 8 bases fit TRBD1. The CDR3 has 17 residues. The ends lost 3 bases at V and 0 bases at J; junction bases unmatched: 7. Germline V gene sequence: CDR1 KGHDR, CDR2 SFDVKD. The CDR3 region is CATSDARQGTSTDTQYF. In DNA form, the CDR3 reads TGTGCCACCAGTGATGCCAGACAGGGGACTAGCACAGATACGCAGTATTTT.

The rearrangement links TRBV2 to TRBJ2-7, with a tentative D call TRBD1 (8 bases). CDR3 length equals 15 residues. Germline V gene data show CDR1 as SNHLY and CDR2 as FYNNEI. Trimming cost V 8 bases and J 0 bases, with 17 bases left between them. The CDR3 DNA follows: TGTGCCAGCCAAAGCGGGACAGGCTTCTCCTACGAGCAGTACTTC. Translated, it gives CASQSGTGFSYEQYF.

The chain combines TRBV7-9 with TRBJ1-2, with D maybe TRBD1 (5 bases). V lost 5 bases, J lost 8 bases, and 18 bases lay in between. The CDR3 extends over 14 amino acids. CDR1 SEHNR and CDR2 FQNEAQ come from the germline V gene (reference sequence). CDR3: CASSPEQVLGGYTF. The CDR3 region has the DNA TGTGCCAGCAGCCCAGAACAGGTCCTGGGGGGCTACACCTTC.

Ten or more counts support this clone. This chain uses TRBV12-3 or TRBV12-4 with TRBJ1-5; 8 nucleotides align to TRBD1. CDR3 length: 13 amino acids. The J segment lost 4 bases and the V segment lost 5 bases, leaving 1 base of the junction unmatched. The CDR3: CASSRDRNQPQHF. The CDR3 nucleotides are TGTGCCAGCAGTCGGGACAGGAATCAGCCCCAGCATTTT.

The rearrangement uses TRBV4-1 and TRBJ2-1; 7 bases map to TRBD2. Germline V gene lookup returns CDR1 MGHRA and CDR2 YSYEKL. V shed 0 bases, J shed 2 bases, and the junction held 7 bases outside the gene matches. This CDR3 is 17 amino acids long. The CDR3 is CASSQDSPAGTYNEQFF. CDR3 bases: TGCGCCAGCAGCCAAGATAGTCCAGCGGGAACCTACAATGAGCAGTTCTTC.

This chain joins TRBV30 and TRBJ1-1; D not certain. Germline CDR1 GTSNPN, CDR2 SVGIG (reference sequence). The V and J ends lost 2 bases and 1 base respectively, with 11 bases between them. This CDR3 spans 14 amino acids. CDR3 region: CAWSHSNSNTEAFF. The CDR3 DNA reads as TGTGCCTGGAGTCACAGCAACTCGAACACTGAAGCTTTCTTT.

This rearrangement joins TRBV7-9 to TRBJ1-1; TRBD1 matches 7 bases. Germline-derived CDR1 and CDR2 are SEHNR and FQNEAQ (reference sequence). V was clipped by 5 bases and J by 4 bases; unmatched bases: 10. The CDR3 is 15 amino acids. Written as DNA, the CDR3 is TGTGCCAGCAGCGCGACAAGACAGGGCTTCACTGAAGCTTTCTTT. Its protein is CASSATRQGFTEAFF.

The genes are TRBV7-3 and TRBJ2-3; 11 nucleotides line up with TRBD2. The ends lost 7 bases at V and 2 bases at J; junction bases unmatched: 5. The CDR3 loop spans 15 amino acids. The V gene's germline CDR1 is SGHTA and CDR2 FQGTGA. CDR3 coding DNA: TGTGCCAGCAAACTAGCGGGAGATTCCACAGATACGCAGTATTTT. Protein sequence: CASKLAGDSTDTQYF.

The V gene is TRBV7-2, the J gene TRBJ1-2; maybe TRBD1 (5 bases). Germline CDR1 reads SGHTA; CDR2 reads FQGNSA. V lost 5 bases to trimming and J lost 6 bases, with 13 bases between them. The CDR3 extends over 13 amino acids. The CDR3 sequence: CASSPGPGDGYTF. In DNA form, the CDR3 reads TGTGCCAGCAGCCCGGGACCGGGGGATGGCTACACCTTC. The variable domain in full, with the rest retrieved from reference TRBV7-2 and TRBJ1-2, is GAGVSQSPSNKVTEKGKDVELRCDPISGHTALYWYRQSLGQGLEFLIYFQGNSAPDKSGLPSDRFSAERTGGSVSTLTIQRTQQEDSAVYLCASSPGPGDGYTFGSGTRLTVV.

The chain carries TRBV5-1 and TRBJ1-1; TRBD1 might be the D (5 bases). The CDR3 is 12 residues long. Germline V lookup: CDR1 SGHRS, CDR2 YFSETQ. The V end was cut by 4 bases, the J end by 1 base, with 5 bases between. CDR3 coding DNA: TGCGCCAGCAGCACAGGGAACACTGAAGCTTTCTTT. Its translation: CASSTGNTEAFF.

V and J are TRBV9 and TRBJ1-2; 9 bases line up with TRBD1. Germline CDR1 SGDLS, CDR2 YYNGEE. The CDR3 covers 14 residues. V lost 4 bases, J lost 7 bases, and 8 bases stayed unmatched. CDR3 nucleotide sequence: TGTGCCAGCAGCAAGGGGACAGGGTCACGTGGCTACACCTTC. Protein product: CASSKGTGSRGYTF.

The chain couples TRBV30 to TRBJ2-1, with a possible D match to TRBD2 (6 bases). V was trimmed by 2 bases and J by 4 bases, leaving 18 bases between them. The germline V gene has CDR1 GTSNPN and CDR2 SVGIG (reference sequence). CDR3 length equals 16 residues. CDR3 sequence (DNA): TGTGCCTGGAGTCCTCCGGGACTCCACCTATACAATGAGCAGTTCTTC. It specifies CAWSPPGLHLYNEQFF.

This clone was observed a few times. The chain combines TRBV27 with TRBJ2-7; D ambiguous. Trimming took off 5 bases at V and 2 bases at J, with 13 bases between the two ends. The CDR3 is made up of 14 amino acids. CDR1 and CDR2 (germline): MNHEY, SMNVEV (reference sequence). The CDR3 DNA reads TGTGCCAGCAGTCTCCTCCCGGGTCCCTACGAGCAGTACTTC. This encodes CASSLLPGPYEQYF.

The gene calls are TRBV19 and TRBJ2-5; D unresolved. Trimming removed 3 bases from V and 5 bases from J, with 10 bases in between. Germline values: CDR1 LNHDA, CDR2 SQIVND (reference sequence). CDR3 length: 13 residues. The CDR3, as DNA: TGTGCCAGTAGTATCGAACCGAGGGAGACCCAGTACTTC. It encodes CASSIEPRETQYF.

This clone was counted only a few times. The DNA for the CDR3 is TGTGCCAGCAGCCCTGGGACAGGGATGGCGCAGTACTTC. It yields the protein CASSPGTGMAQYF. The V call is TRBV12-3 or TRBV12-4, the J call TRBJ2-7; 9 bases agree with TRBD1. Losses at the gene ends were 6 bases for V and 9 bases for J; bases not matched to a gene: 9. The CDR3 loop spans 13 amino acids.